Below are 28 T cell receptor beta chains sequenced from a single sample in a study of CD8+ T cells in alopecia areata. Described treatment: oral pan-JAK inhibitor, 5-10 mg twice daily. As the sequencing template, cDNA was produced by extracting RNA and reverse transcribing it. TCRdb's copy holds only in-frame clones and misses some; the assay was immunoSEQ multiplex PCR. The sample gives around 200,000 clones, 64% of which show up once; 4% to 4.5% is in the top ten. Sequencing was performed on CD4+ T cells sorted from blood, taken at week 4, from a patient treated with tofacitinib. These receptor sequences come from a human donor with alopecia areata.

The chain employs TRBV30 and TRBJ1-3; D might be TRBD1 (6 bases). Germline V CDR1 and CDR2: GTSNPN, SVGIG (reference sequence). The CDR3 consists of 14 residues. V dropped 6 bases and J dropped 0 bases, with 12 bases sitting between them. In DNA form, the CDR3 reads TGTGCCTGTCCGACAGGCATCTCTGGAAACACCATATATTTT. It translates to CACPTGISGNTIYF.

The chain joins TRBV27 to TRBJ2-3, with D possibly matching TRBD2 (5 bases). Germline values: CDR1 MNHEY, CDR2 SMNVEV (reference sequence). Trimming cost V 7 bases and J 0 bases, with 11 bases left between them. This CDR3 has 14 residues. CDR3 coding DNA: TGTGCCAGCACACCGGGGTATAGCACAGATACGCAGTATTTT. It encodes CASTPGYSTDTQYF.

This chain uses TRBV10-3 with TRBJ2-1; D tentatively reads TRBD1 or TRBD2 (5 bases each). Germline lookup yields CDR1 ENHRY and CDR2 SYGVKD. The CDR3 runs 13 residues. Trimming shortened V by 8 bases and J by 6 bases, and 14 bases separated the two germline ends. The CDR3 nucleotides are TGTGCCATCGAACGAAAGGGGAGCAATGAGCAGTTCTTC. Protein product: CAIERKGSNEQFF.

The genes are TRBV29-1 and TRBJ1-2; TRBD1 might be the D (6 bases). The CDR3 has 12 residues. Germline CDR1 reads SQVTM; CDR2 reads ANQGSEA. Trimming removed 3 bases from V and 5 bases from J, with 10 bases in between. As DNA, the CDR3 is TGCAGCGTTGACAGGACAGTTTATGGCTACACCTTC. This translates into CSVDRTVYGYTF.

V is TRBV6-6 and J is TRBJ2-4; D might be TRBD1 or TRBD2, each matching 6 bases. V lost 5 bases and J lost 12, with 23 bases in between. This CDR3 is 15 amino acids long. Germline V gene lookup returns CDR1 MNHNY and CDR2 SVGAGI (reference sequence). The CDR3 coding sequence is TGTGCCAGCAGTGCACACACCGACAGGCCGGGAGATCAGTACTTC. It specifies CASSAHTDRPGDQYF.

This clone has a handful of counts. V gene TRBV4-2 combines with J gene TRBJ2-5; possible D gene TRBD1, 5 bases. In germline, CDR1 is LGHNA, CDR2 YNFKEQ. CDR3 length: 14 residues. V was trimmed by 1 base and J by 5 bases, leaving 11 bases between them. CDR3 amino acids: CASSQGQTGETQYF. The CDR3 DNA follows: TGTGCCAGCAGCCAAGGACAGACTGGGGAGACCCAGTACTTC.

The chain has TRBV2 and TRBJ1-2; perhaps TRBD1 as D (5 bases). CDR3 size: 14 residues. V gave up 8 bases and J gave up 0 bases, with 13 bases separating them. The germline CDR1 and CDR2 sequences are SNHLY and FYNNEI. The chain's CDR3 is CASRPPGSNYGYTF. The DNA for the CDR3 is TGTGCCAGCCGTCCGCCAGGGTCTAACTATGGCTACACCTTC.

The J gene is TRBJ1-5, the V gene TRBV2; D is ambiguous. CDR1 SNHLY and CDR2 FYNNEI come from the germline V gene. Trimming stripped 2 bases from V and 7 bases from J, with 12 bases between. This CDR3 is built from 14 residues. This CDR3 reads CASSELWGGQPQHF. For the CDR3, the DNA is TGTGCCAGCAGTGAATTGTGGGGAGGGCAGCCCCAGCATTTT.

The genes are TRBV5-4 and TRBJ2-4; D uncertain. V dropped 4 bases and J dropped 5 bases, with 10 bases sitting between them. Germline values: CDR1 SGHNT, CDR2 YYREEE (reference sequence). This CDR3 comprises 13 residues. The DNA of the CDR3 is TGTGCCAGCAGCCACGTGGACCAAAACATTCAGTACTTC. Protein: CASSHVDQNIQYF.

The CDR3 DNA is TGTGCCAGCAGTTTCGGCGGGCTCCCGCCCCACGAGCAGTACTTC. Translated, it gives CASSFGGLPPHEQYF. This chain joins TRBV27 and TRBJ2-7, with D tentatively TRBD2 (5 bases). V shed 3 bases and J shed 5 bases, with 17 bases lying between them. Per the germline V gene, CDR1 is MNHEY and CDR2 is SMNVEV (reference sequence). CDR3 length: 15 amino acids.

The chain couples TRBV15 to TRBJ2-1; a weak D match, TRBD1 (5 bases). Germline values: CDR1 LNHNV, CDR2 YYDKDF (reference sequence). Trimming pared 8 bases from V and 1 base from J, leaving 15 bases between. The CDR3 loop spans 15 amino acids. The CDR3 bases are TGTGCCACCTTTGGCAGGGCCTCTTCCTACAATGAGCAGTTCTTC. Encoded protein: CATFGRASSYNEQFF.

This chain connects TRBV6-6 to TRBJ1-6; D gene uncertain. This CDR3 has 14 amino acids. The V end was cut by 2 bases, the J end by 1 base, with 3 bases between. Germline V gene sequence: CDR1 MNHNY, CDR2 SVGAGI (reference sequence). Here the CDR3 reads CASSYRSYNSPLHF. CDR3 in DNA: TGTGCCAGCAGTTACCGGTCCTATAATTCACCCCTCCACTTT.

This clone was recorded only once. This chain links TRBV7-2 with TRBJ2-7, with TRBD2 matching 8 bases. The CDR3 consists of 14 residues. Germline loops: CDR1 SGHTA, CDR2 FQGNSA. The J segment lost 4 bases and the V segment lost 5 bases, leaving 7 bases of the junction unmatched. The CDR3 here is CASSTHGGAYEQYF. CDR3 coding DNA: TGTGCCAGCAGCACACACGGGGGGGCTTACGAGCAGTACTTC.

The gene calls are TRBV6-5 and TRBJ2-7; D possibly uses TRBD1 or TRBD2 (5 bases each). Germline V lookup: CDR1 MNHEY, CDR2 SVGAGI. V gave up 6 bases and J gave up 7 bases, with 13 bases separating them. The CDR3 extends over 12 amino acids. CDR3 in DNA: TGTGCCAGCAGCCGCTCAGGGAGAGAGCAGTACTTC. Its translation is CASSRSGREQYF.

The V call is TRBV7-9, the J call TRBJ2-5; D is uncertain. This CDR3 is 12 amino acids long. Trimming stripped 3 bases from V and 4 bases from J, with 6 bases between. Germline V gene lookup returns CDR1 SEHNR and CDR2 FQNEAQ (reference sequence). CDR3: CASSLAAETQYF. CDR3 DNA sequence: TGTGCCAGCAGCTTGGCGGCAGAGACCCAGTACTTC.

The J gene is TRBJ1-5, the V gene TRBV30; the D is unclear. Trimming cost V 0 bases and J 5 bases, with 14 bases left between them. The CDR3 covers 15 residues. Germline values: CDR1 GTSNPN, CDR2 SVGIG (reference sequence). Written as DNA, the CDR3 is TGTGCCTGGAGTGTACGTACGCTCTCTTATCAGCCCCAGCATTTT. Protein: CAWSVRTLSYQPQHF.

This clone has only a few counts. The chain joins TRBV13 to TRBJ1-3; D ambiguous. The germline V and J ends were trimmed by 2 bases and 0 bases, with 11 bases remaining between them. CDR1 is PRHDT, CDR2 FYEKMQ, per germline (reference sequence). The CDR3 has 16 residues. CDR3 amino acids: CASSLLGRYSGNTIYF. CDR3 bases: TGTGCCAGCAGCTTATTGGGAAGGTACTCTGGAAACACCATATATTTT.

In this sample, this clone turned up once. This sequence joins TRBV5-1 and TRBJ1-2, with D unclear. Deletions cut 2 bases from V and 9 bases from J, with 8 bases between. This CDR3 has 11 residues. Germline V gene sequence: CDR1 SGHRS, CDR2 YFSETQ. The CDR3 DNA reads as TGCGCCAGCAGCTTCGACCGGAGCTACACCTTC. This gives the protein CASSFDRSYTF.

This clone was observed a single time. The rearrangement joins TRBV19 to TRBJ1-5; no definite D call. This CDR3 spans 12 amino acids. Germline V gene data show CDR1 as LNHDA and CDR2 as SQIVND (reference sequence). Trimming took off 5 bases at V and 3 bases at J, with 5 bases between the two ends. In nucleotides, the CDR3 is TGTGCCAGTAGTCGCCACAATCAGCCCCAGCATTTT. Translated: CASSRHNQPQHF.

The chain has TRBV27 and TRBJ1-1, with D uncertain. CDR1 MNHEY and CDR2 SMNVEV come from the germline V gene (reference sequence). The CDR3 extends over 13 amino acids. The ends were cut back, 3 bases at V and 1 base at J, with 6 bases in the middle. As DNA, the CDR3 is TGTGCCAGCAGTTTCGCCCGGAACACTGAAGCTTTCTTT. Translation: CASSFARNTEAFF.

This chain connects TRBV2 to TRBJ2-3; weak D call: TRBD2 (5 bases). Germline V gene sequence: CDR1 SNHLY, CDR2 FYNNEI. V was shortened by 7 bases and J by 0 bases, with 14 bases between the two germline ends. The CDR3 spans 15 residues. The CDR3 region is CASNQGGTSTDTQYF. The CDR3 bases are TGTGCCAGCAACCAAGGAGGAACAAGCACAGATACGCAGTATTTT.

This chain connects TRBV14 to TRBJ2-7; 10 nucleotides agree with TRBD1. V shed 5 bases, J shed 5 bases, and the junction held 6 bases outside the gene matches. The germline V gene encodes CDR1 SGHDN and CDR2 FVKESK. This CDR3 is built from 14 residues. CDR3 region: CASSWTGGGHEQYF. As DNA, the CDR3 is TGTGCCAGCAGCTGGACAGGGGGTGGCCACGAGCAGTACTTC.

This clone was observed once. This rearrangement joins TRBV30 to TRBJ2-3; 7 nucleotides agree with TRBD2. The length of the CDR3 is 15 residues. V shed 0 bases, J shed 2 bases, and the junction held 5 bases outside the gene matches. Germline V gives CDR1 GTSNPN, CDR2 SVGIG (reference sequence). The DNA of the CDR3 is TGTGCCTGGAGTGTAGGGAGGGCCTACACAGATACGCAGTATTTT. Translation gives CAWSVGRAYTDTQYF.

This clone showed up just once. The chain links TRBV2 to TRBJ1-5, with D unclear. CDR1 SNHLY and CDR2 FYNNEI come from the germline V gene. This CDR3 comprises 11 residues. Trimming removed 4 bases at V and 5 bases at J, with 3 bases between. The CDR3 sequence: CASSGDQPQHF. The CDR3 DNA follows: TGTGCCAGCAGTGGGGATCAGCCCCAGCATTTT. Full variable domain (rest looked up from reference TRBV2 and TRBJ1-5): EPEVTQTPSHQVTQMGQEVILRCVPISNHLYFYWYRQILGQKVEFLVSFYNNEISEKSEIFDDQFSVERPDGSNFTLKIRSTKLEDSAMYFCASSGDQPQHFGDGTRLSIL.

The chain employs TRBV2 and TRBJ1-1; D remains ambiguous. Looked up from germline, CDR1 is SNHLY and CDR2 is FYNNEI. Trimming left V 3 bases short and J 1 base short, with 6 bases between. The CDR3 spans 13 residues. The CDR3 protein is CASSEGWNTEAFF. Here the CDR3 DNA reads TGTGCCAGCAGTGAGGGGTGGAACACTGAAGCTTTCTTT.

The chain is built from TRBV5-1 and TRBJ2-5, with D tentatively TRBD1 (6 bases). This CDR3 region has 15 residues. CDR1 and CDR2 (germline): SGHRS, YFSETQ. Trimming left V 0 bases short and J 5 bases short, with 14 bases between. The CDR3 DNA reads as TGCGCCAGCAGCTTGGATACAGGGCGACGGGAGACCCAGTACTTC. This codes for CASSLDTGRRETQYF.

The rearrangement uses TRBV30 and TRBJ2-7; no reliable D call. The CDR3 is made up of 9 amino acids. Trimming shortened V by 8 bases and J by 6 bases, and 8 bases separated the two germline ends. The germline CDR1 and CDR2 sequences are GTSNPN and SVGIG (reference sequence). The CDR3 protein is CAPPREQYF. The CDR3 bases are TGTGCCCCCCCCCGCGAGCAGTACTTC.

The CDR3 protein is CASSFAGTSGVNEQFF. CDR3 sequence (DNA): TGTGCCAGCAGCTTCGCCGGGACTAGCGGGGTAAATGAGCAGTTCTTC. The J gene is TRBJ2-1, the V gene TRBV7-2; 13 bases are a match to TRBD2. CDR3 length equals 16 residues. Germline V gene data show CDR1 as SGHTA and CDR2 as FQGNSA. The ends lost 3 bases at V and 7 bases at J; junction bases unmatched: 6.